The 20 T cell receptor beta chains below all came from one sample that was sequenced in a study of cytomegalovirus exposure and HLA in healthy donors. PCR amplification relied on 60 Vbeta primers (plus 13 Jbeta primers). The table came from immunoSEQ multiplex PCR; TCRdb's copy has only in-frame clones and leaves some out. This table holds 210,000 or so clones, more than 85% found once. Sample: PBMCs. These receptors were obtained from a young woman in good health and CMV-seronegative.

V usage is TRBV10-3 and J usage is TRBJ1-4; maybe TRBD1 (6 bases). The germline gives CDR1 ENHRY, CDR2 SYGVKD. This CDR3 is built from 13 residues. The V gene lost 11 bases and the J gene lost 8 bases, with 18 bases spanning the gap. CDR3 DNA: TGTGCCCTCGCCGGGACACTAGCGGAAAAACTGTTTTTT. Protein sequence: CALAGTLAEKLFF.

This sequence joins TRBV5-4 and TRBJ2-7; D may be TRBD2 (6 bases). Germline V CDR1 and CDR2: SGHNT, YYREEE (reference sequence). V was pared by 5 bases and J by 7 bases, with 22 bases between. The CDR3 contains 15 residues. As DNA, the CDR3 is TGTGCCAGCAGTGATACCCCCCTCGGCCGGGGGGAGCAGTACTTC. Encoded protein: CASSDTPLGRGEQYF.

The gene calls are TRBV11-2 and TRBJ2-1; D ambiguous. The CDR3 runs to 12 residues. The germline V and J ends were trimmed by 5 bases and 9 bases, with 11 bases remaining between them. In germline, CDR1 is SGHAT, CDR2 FQNNGV. The CDR3 DNA is TGTGCCAGCAGCCACCTACTTGTTGAGCAGTTCTTC. Residues: CASSHLLVEQFF.

The chain employs TRBV7-9 and TRBJ2-1, with 9 nucleotides matching TRBD2. Trimming removed 1 base from V and 5 bases from J; junction bases left unmatched: 3. The CDR3 loop spans 15 amino acids. CDR1 is SEHNR and CDR2 is FQNEAQ in the germline V gene (reference sequence). The CDR3, as DNA: TGTGCCAGCAGCTTAGGGCGGGGGGGGCACAATGAGCAGTTCTTC. Amino acids: CASSLGRGGHNEQFF.

This clone has only one observation. V gene TRBV5-4 combines with J gene TRBJ2-3; TRBD2 matches at 8 bases. The J segment lost 2 bases and the V segment lost 1 base, leaving 6 bases of the junction unmatched. The germline gives CDR1 SGHNT, CDR2 YYREEE (reference sequence). The CDR3 extends over 16 amino acids. Here the CDR3 reads CASSLRGRRPTDTQYF. The CDR3 DNA reads as TGTGCCAGCAGCTTGCGCGGGAGGCGACCCACAGATACGCAGTATTTT.

The chain combines TRBV6-5 with TRBJ2-7; TRBD1 matches at 9 bases. Germline V gene data show CDR1 as MNHEY and CDR2 as SVGAGI. The length of the CDR3 is 14 residues. V was pared by 5 bases and J by 2 bases, with 4 bases of the junction left unmatched. CDR3 sequence reads: CASSAGTGTYEQYF. The CDR3 DNA follows: TGTGCCAGCAGTGCCGGGACAGGGACCTACGAGCAGTACTTC.

This clone was observed once. The V call is TRBV29-1, the J call TRBJ2-3, with 7 bases aligning to TRBD1. The CDR3 covers 12 residues. Germline V CDR1 and CDR2: SQVTM, ANQGSEA. The V and J ends lost 6 bases and 4 bases, in that order; junction bases with no gene match: 4. As DNA, the CDR3 is TGCAGCGTCGCAACAGGGGCAGATACGCAGTATTTT. Its translation is CSVATGADTQYF.

The V gene is TRBV18, the J gene TRBJ2-7; a possible D gene is TRBD1 (5 bases). Germline V gene data show CDR1 as KGHSH and CDR2 as LQKENI. V was clipped by 0 bases and J by 2 bases, with 5 bases between them. The CDR3 is 13 residues long. The CDR3 is CASSPPDTYEQYF. The DNA of the CDR3 is TGTGCCAGCTCACCACCGGACACCTACGAGCAGTACTTC.

The chain employs TRBV14 and TRBJ2-2, with D possibly being TRBD1 (6 bases). The CDR3 spans 14 residues. Trimming pared 5 bases from V and 1 base from J, leaving 8 bases between. Germline V lookup: CDR1 SGHDN, CDR2 FVKESK. The chain's CDR3 is CASSSTGNTGELFF. DNA of the CDR3: TGTGCCAGCAGCTCGACAGGGAACACCGGGGAGCTGTTTTTT.

V usage is TRBV5-1 and J usage is TRBJ1-2; 8 bases are a match to TRBD1. Germline loops: CDR1 SGHRS, CDR2 YFSETQ. This CDR3 spans 16 amino acids. J gave up 0 bases and V 3 bases, and 7 bases lay outside the gene matches. The CDR3 DNA sequence: TGCGCCAGCAGCTGGACGACAGGGGCAACTAACTATGGCTACACCTTC. This encodes CASSWTTGATNYGYTF.

This chain joins TRBV4-2 and TRBJ1-2; D ambiguous. This CDR3 region has 16 residues. V lost 0 bases and J 2 bases, leaving 13 bases between the germline ends. Germline V gene data show CDR1 as LGHNA and CDR2 as YNFKEQ. The CDR3 is CASSQENENFNYGYTF. CDR3 coding DNA: TGTGCCAGCAGCCAAGAGAATGAGAATTTCAACTATGGCTACACCTTC.

The rearrangement links TRBV7-3 to TRBJ1-2, with 7 positions matching TRBD1. CDR3 size: 14 residues. J lost 0 bases, V lost 6 bases, and 4 bases had no gene match. Per the germline V gene, CDR1 is SGHTA and CDR2 is FQGTGA. CDR3 region: CASSWGQTNYGYTF. CDR3 sequence (DNA): TGTGCCAGCAGTTGGGGACAGACTAACTATGGCTACACCTTC.

The V gene is TRBV9, the J gene TRBJ2-7; 8 nucleotides match TRBD1. The J segment lost 3 bases and the V segment lost 3 bases, leaving 5 bases of the junction unmatched. Germline loops: CDR1 SGDLS, CDR2 YYNGEE. The CDR3 sequence is 14 residues long. CDR3 sequence reads: CASSARQGSYEQYF. The CDR3 DNA is TGTGCCAGCAGCGCCCGACAGGGGAGCTACGAGCAGTACTTC.

The chain is built from TRBV6-1 and TRBJ2-5; D unclear. The last part of the DNA fits TRBJ2-7 better; the J call may be wrong. CDR3 size: 13 residues. Germline values: CDR1 MNHNS, CDR2 SASEGT. CDR3 region: CASSELGFYEQYF. The DNA for the CDR3 is TGTGCCAGCAGTGAGCTCGGTTTTTACGAGCAGTACTTC.

V and J are TRBV10-1 and TRBJ2-5, with TRBD1 matching 9 bases. The CDR3 runs 15 residues. With V trimmed by 2 bases and J by 3 bases, 4 bases remained unmatched. Germline values: CDR1 WNHNN, CDR2 SYGVQD (reference sequence). Written as DNA, the CDR3 is TGCGCCAGCAGTGAGGCCGGGACAGGGAAAGAGACCCAGTACTTC. Translating it yields CASSEAGTGKETQYF.

This clone was observed once. The chain uses TRBV6-1 and TRBJ1-4; D is uncertain. The CDR3 is 15 residues long. From germline, CDR1 is MNHNS and CDR2 SASEGT. V dropped 1 base and J dropped 7 bases, with 13 bases sitting between them. The CDR3: CASSEGVIEGEKLFF. The CDR3, as DNA: TGTGCCAGCAGTGAAGGGGTAATAGAGGGTGAAAAACTGTTTTTT.

The V call is TRBV5-1, the J call TRBJ2-5, with D possibly matching TRBD1 (5 bases). This CDR3 is 14 amino acids long. The V gene's germline CDR1 is SGHRS and CDR2 YFSETQ. Trimming cost V 1 base and J 4 bases, with 11 bases left between them. CDR3 residues: CASSLPGMGETQYF. The CDR3 bases are TGCGCCAGCAGCTTGCCAGGGATGGGAGAGACCCAGTACTTC.

This clone was seen a single time. A junction end diverges from the germline sequence, so it may reflect a read error. The rearrangement links TRBV28 to TRBJ2-7; 8 bases fit TRBD1. Germline V CDR1 and CDR2: MDHEN, SYDVKM. The CDR3 spans 12 residues. The CDR3 reads CASSSVDRDPHF. CDR3 in DNA: TGTGCCAGCAGTTCCGTGGACAGGGATCCCCACTTC.

This clone was seen more than once but under ten times. V is TRBV6-1 and J is TRBJ1-3; a weak D match, TRBD1 (5 bases). Germline lookup yields CDR1 MNHNS and CDR2 SASEGT. The CDR3 spans 13 residues. V lost 3 bases and J lost 7, with 10 bases in between. CDR3 sequence reads: CASSEDIWNTIYF. For the CDR3, the DNA is TGTGCCAGCAGTGAGGACATATGGAACACCATATATTTT.

The genes are TRBV6-6 and TRBJ1-2, with 11 bases fitting TRBD1. The CDR3 length is 16 residues. The V gene's germline CDR1 is MNHNY and CDR2 SVGAGI (reference sequence). V lost 3 bases, J lost 10 bases, and 13 bases stayed unmatched. CDR3 coding DNA: TGTGCCAGCAGTTATCCCAATCCGGGACAGGGGGATGTCTACACCTTC. Encoded protein: CASSYPNPGQGDVYTF.